The clone carrying this T cell receptor (beta chain) was found once. The germline V gene encodes CDR1 SGHVS and CDR2 FNYEAQ. Unmatched junction bases numbered 18, after V lost 5 bases and J lost 4 bases. The length of the CDR3 is 20 residues. The data derive from a study of blood T cell repertoires in COVID-19. Across the whole study: The origin of the acute and convalescent COVID-19 samples was the United States, Italy and Spain. T cells, B-cell-depleted T cells, or PBMCs supplied cDNA or gDNA.

Some clones are missing from TCRdb's copy, which holds only in-frame ones; the method was immunoSEQ multiplex PCR. Among roughly 200,000 clones, more than 80% were seen once, and the ten largest hold roughly 8.2%. This clonotype originated in a woman aged 60-75 years with acute or convalescent COVID-19. The gene calls are TRBV7-6 and TRBJ2-1; 12 bases line up with TRBD1. The sequenced sample was peripheral blood. CDR3 in amino acids: CASSPRSGTGGVRRYNEQFF. The CDR3 DNA reads as TGTGCCAGCAGCCCACGCTCCGGGACAGGGGGCGTGAGAAGGTACAATGAGCAGTTCTTC.